Listed here are 18 T cell receptor beta chains from one sample, sequenced in a study of cytomegalovirus exposure and HLA in healthy donors. Profiled with immunoSEQ multiplex PCR; TCRdb holds only in-frame clones, not every one. The sample has under 150,000 clones, about 88% seen once. The source material was PBMCs. The source of these receptors is a man younger than 35 in good health and CMV-seropositive.

CDR3 region: CAISTGTPLLDEQFF. CDR3 coding DNA: TGTGCCATCAGTACCGGGACTCCTCTGCTCGATGAGCAGTTCTTC. The gene calls are TRBV10-3 and TRBJ2-1, with D possibly being TRBD2 (6 bases). The germline V and J ends were trimmed by 5 bases and 8 bases, with 19 bases remaining between them. The germline gives CDR1 ENHRY, CDR2 SYGVKD. CDR3 size: 15 residues.

The V gene is TRBV11-2, the J gene TRBJ2-7, with 8 positions matching TRBD1. The germline CDR1 and CDR2 sequences are SGHAT and FQNNGV. This CDR3 is built from 15 residues. Trimming at V came to 5 bases and at J to 1 base, leaving 7 bases not matched to a gene. CDR3 sequence reads: CASSTTGGGSYEQYF. The CDR3 DNA follows: TGTGCCAGCAGCACAACAGGGGGAGGTTCCTACGAGCAGTACTTC.

The chain joins TRBV6-5 to TRBJ1-2, with 7 nucleotides matching TRBD1. CDR1 and CDR2 (germline): MNHEY, SVGAGI. The CDR3 contains 13 residues. J gave up 10 bases and V 7 bases, and 12 bases lay outside the gene matches. CDR3 sequence (DNA): TGTGCCAGCAAGCCTTCCCGGGACAGCGACTACACCTTC. This translates into CASKPSRDSDYTF.

This rearrangement joins TRBV10-3 to TRBJ2-7; D is perhaps TRBD1 (5 bases). The CDR3 is 13 amino acids. V was pared by 4 bases and J by 3 bases, with 10 bases between. Looked up from germline, CDR1 is ENHRY and CDR2 is SYGVKD. CDR3 nucleotide sequence: TGTGCCATCAGTGTGACCAGGGACTACGAGCAGTACTTC. Its protein is CAISVTRDYEQYF.

The chain combines TRBV29-1 with TRBJ2-3, with TRBD2 as a possible D gene (6 bases). Looked up from germline, CDR1 is SQVTM and CDR2 is ANQGSEA. CDR3 size: 12 residues. V was pared by 7 bases and J by 4 bases, with 12 bases between. The CDR3 protein is CSDRWGADTQYF. CDR3 DNA sequence: TGCAGCGACCGGTGGGGGGCAGATACGCAGTATTTT.

The chain links TRBV20-1 to TRBJ1-4, with D perhaps matching TRBD1 (6 bases). CDR1 is DFQATT and CDR2 is SNEGSKA in the germline V gene (reference sequence). V shed 6 bases and J shed 16 bases, with 18 bases lying between them. The CDR3 length is 11 residues. The CDR3 DNA is TGCAGTGCCGAGGGGGGGGGACGGCGGTTTTTT. It translates to CSAEGGGRRFF.

The chain joins TRBV2 to TRBJ1-1; D possibly corresponds to TRBD1 (6 bases). The germline V gene encodes CDR1 SNHLY and CDR2 FYNNEI. V lost 6 bases to trimming and J lost 5 bases, with 22 bases between them. The CDR3 extends over 16 amino acids. The CDR3 bases are TGTGCCAGCAGCCTCAGAGGGGGGGCTCGGGGTACTGAAGCTTTCTTT. Translating it yields CASSLRGGARGTEAFF.

The rearrangement links TRBV5-3 to TRBJ2-1, with D unresolved. TRBV5-3 is flagged as an ORF with uncertain function. This CDR3 has 14 amino acids. The ends were cut back, 0 bases at V and 8 bases at J, with 12 bases in the middle. CDR3 sequence (DNA): TGTGCCAGAAGCTTGGAGGCTAGGTCCTATGAGCAGTTCTTC. As protein: CARSLEARSYEQFF.

The chain carries TRBV6-5 and TRBJ2-4, with 9 bases matching TRBD2. This CDR3 has 15 residues. The germline CDR1 and CDR2 sequences are MNHEY and SVGAGI. Unmatched junction bases numbered 8, after V lost 6 bases and J lost 5 bases. CDR3 sequence (DNA): TGTGCCAGCAGCCCAGCGGGAGGAGGGGAAAACATTCAGTACTTC. It codes for CASSPAGGGENIQYF.

CDR3 protein: CAWEMNTEAFF. CDR3 sequence (DNA): TGTGCCTGGGAGATGAACACTGAAGCTTTCTTT. V and J are TRBV30 and TRBJ1-1; D is unresolved. The CDR3 has 11 amino acids. CDR1 and CDR2 (germline): GTSNPN, SVGIG (reference sequence). Trimming took off 5 bases at V and 0 bases at J, with 4 bases between the two ends.

CDR3 amino acids: CASSVSGVLTEAFF. For the CDR3, the DNA is TGTGCCAGCAGTGTTTCAGGGGTACTCACTGAAGCTTTCTTT. This chain uses TRBV25-1 with TRBJ1-1; weak D call: TRBD1 (6 bases). Germline V gives CDR1 MGHDK, CDR2 SYGVNS. CDR3 length: 14 amino acids. V was cut by 4 bases and J by 4 bases, with 13 bases left in between.

The rearrangement links TRBV9 to TRBJ2-5; TRBD1 matches at 9 bases. The germline V gene encodes CDR1 SGDLS and CDR2 YYNGEE. This CDR3 contains 16 residues. V lost 0 bases, J lost 5 bases, and 8 bases stayed unmatched. CDR3 nucleotides: TGTGCCAGCAGCGTAGAAGGGACAGGGAGTTTGGAGACCCAGTACTTC. Translating gives CASSVEGTGSLETQYF.

On this clone itself: Germline and junction disagree at one end, which may indicate a read error. The chain is built from TRBV20-1 and TRBJ1-2; D is uncertain. Germline V lookup: CDR1 DFQATT, CDR2 SNEGSKA (reference sequence). The CDR3 length is 10 residues. The CDR3 sequence: CSARDTSYTF. CDR3 in DNA: TGCAGTGCCAGAGACACTTCCTACACCTTC.

This chain connects TRBV15 to TRBJ2-7, with D perhaps matching TRBD1 (6 bases). Trimming left V 0 bases short and J 7 bases short, with 19 bases between. CDR3 length: 16 amino acids. Germline CDR1 and CDR2: LNHNV and YYDKDF (reference sequence). CDR3 in amino acids: CATSRDHFQGPMEQYF. The CDR3 DNA reads as TGTGCCACCAGCAGAGATCATTTTCAGGGGCCTATGGAGCAGTACTTC.

This chain connects TRBV19 to TRBJ2-1; TRBD2 agrees at 11 bases. CDR1 is LNHDA and CDR2 is SQIVND in the germline V gene (reference sequence). Trimming removed 1 base from V and 7 bases from J; junction bases left unmatched: 6. This CDR3 has 16 residues. CDR3 bases: TGTGCCAGTAGTATAGGTGGGGGACTAGCGGAGAATGAGCAGTTCTTC. It translates to CASSIGGGLAENEQFF.

The chain is built from TRBV4-2 and TRBJ2-3; 10 bases fit TRBD2. This CDR3 has 17 amino acids. The V and J ends lost 8 bases and 4 bases, in that order; junction bases with no gene match: 15. Germline values: CDR1 LGHNA, CDR2 YNFKEQ. The CDR3 reads CASSSGASGGGSDTQYF. The CDR3 DNA sequence: TGTGCCAGCTCCAGTGGGGCTAGCGGGGGAGGGTCAGATACGCAGTATTTT.

The gene calls are TRBV7-6 and TRBJ2-5; a weak D match, TRBD2 (7 bases). Trimming removed 5 bases from V and 5 bases from J, with 12 bases in between. Germline-derived CDR1 and CDR2 are SGHVS and FNYEAQ. The CDR3 totals 13 residues. CDR3 residues: CASSRGGGETQYF. The DNA for the CDR3 is TGTGCCAGCAGCCGGGGAGGGGGGGAGACCCAGTACTTC. The entire variable domain, with the rest obtained from reference TRBV7-6 and TRBJ2-5, is as follows: GAGVSQSPRYKVTKRGQDVALRCDPISGHVSLYWYRQALGQGPEFLTYFNYEAQQDKSGLPNDRFSAERPEGSISTLTIQRTEQRDSAMYRCASSRGGGETQYFGPGTRLLVL.

The V call is TRBV10-1, the J call TRBJ1-1; D is unclear. CDR1 and CDR2 (germline): WNHNN, SYGVQD (reference sequence). This CDR3 is 16 amino acids long. V shed 6 bases and J shed 3 bases, with 20 bases lying between them. The CDR3 DNA sequence: TGCGCCAGCAGCGAGGAAAGAACACGGGGTGACACTGAAGCTTTCTTT. Amino acid sequence: CASSEERTRGDTEAFF.